The rows below give T cell receptor beta chains drawn from one sample of a study of control samples from healthy donors and cancer patients. Produced via immunoSEQ multiplex PCR; TCRdb's table is partial and in-frame only. Of tens of thousands of clones listed, roughly 93% are singletons. What was sequenced was PBMCs. All receptors come from a middle-aged woman with lung cancer. CDR3s include the opening cysteine and the closing phenylalanine or tryptophan. Each record gives: CDR3 DNA, CDR3 protein, D gene, J gene, clone size, V gene. D genes are given only for firm matches. Clone size is given for some rows only: seen once, a few or many times, or a class if the clone is expanded.

cdr3_nt: TGTGCCAGCAGTGAGGGCGGCGTTCGGAATGAGCAGTTCTTC; cdr3_aa: CASSEGGVRNEQFF; d_call: -; j_call: TRBJ2-1; clone_size: few; v_call: TRBV2
cdr3_nt: TGTGCCAGCACCCCGATAGGACAGGGAACCGTTCGCTACGAGCAGTACTTC; cdr3_aa: CASTPIGQGTVRYEQYF; d_call: TRBD1; j_call: TRBJ2-7; clone_size: few; v_call: TRBV7-9
cdr3_nt: TGTGCCATCAGTGATTTACTAGCGGGGGGGCAGTGGAGCACCGGGGAGCTGTTTTTT; cdr3_aa: CAISDLLAGGQWSTGELFF; d_call: TRBD2; j_call: TRBJ2-2; clone_size: -; v_call: TRBV10-3
cdr3_nt: TGTGCCAGCAGCCTGACCGGGACCCGGCGAACTGAAGCTTTCTTT; cdr3_aa: CASSLTGTRRTEAFF; d_call: -; j_call: TRBJ1-1; clone_size: -; v_call: TRBV4-2
cdr3_nt: TGCGCCAGCAGCCAAGATCGCTTCGGGGTACGAGTGCAGTTCTTC; cdr3_aa: CASSQDRFGVRVQFF; d_call: -; j_call: TRBJ2-1; clone_size: -; v_call: TRBV4-1
cdr3_nt: TGTGCCAGCAGCTTAGATTCAGGTTGGCACGAGCAGTACTTC; cdr3_aa: CASSLDSGWHEQYF; d_call: -; j_call: TRBJ2-7; clone_size: -; v_call: TRBV11-2
cdr3_nt: TGTGCCAGCAGCTACGGACTAGCGGGGACCCCACACACAGATACGCAGTATTTT; cdr3_aa: CASSYGLAGTPHTDTQYF; d_call: TRBD2; j_call: TRBJ2-3; clone_size: -; v_call: TRBV11-3
cdr3_nt: TGCGCCAGCAGGATGGACAGCCTTAAGTTCTTC; cdr3_aa: CASRMDSLKFF; d_call: -; j_call: TRBJ2-1; clone_size: -; v_call: TRBV5-1
cdr3_nt: TGTGCCAGCAGCGTAGAGGTAGCGGGGAACAATGAGCAGTTCTTC; cdr3_aa: CASSVEVAGNNEQFF; d_call: TRBD2; j_call: TRBJ2-1; clone_size: once; v_call: TRBV9
cdr3_nt: TGTGCCAGCAGTCCGCCGGGGGGTGCTACCGAGCAGTACTTC; cdr3_aa: CASSPPGGATEQYF; d_call: TRBD2; j_call: TRBJ2-7; clone_size: once; v_call: TRBV7-9
cdr3_nt: TGTGCCAGCAGGCCCCCCCTGCTTTGCTCAAACTATGGCTACACCTTC; cdr3_aa: CASRPPLLCSNYGYTF; d_call: -; j_call: TRBJ1-2; clone_size: -; v_call: TRBV28
cdr3_nt: TGCGCCAGCAGCTTGGCTGGCTCTAACGCTGAAGCTTTCTTT; cdr3_aa: CASSLAGSNAEAFF; d_call: -; j_call: TRBJ1-1; clone_size: -; v_call: TRBV5-1
cdr3_nt: TGCGCCAGCAGCTTTAGTCTCAGCAGCTCCTACGAGCAGTACTTC; cdr3_aa: CASSFSLSSSYEQYF; d_call: -; j_call: TRBJ2-7; clone_size: -; v_call: TRBV5-1
cdr3_nt: TGTGCCAGCAGTTTCGAATCTCCGACGGAGACCCAGTACTTC; cdr3_aa: CASSFESPTETQYF; d_call: -; j_call: TRBJ2-5; clone_size: -; v_call: TRBV27
cdr3_nt: TGTGCCAGCAGTTTACGGCTAGCGGGGGGCACAGATACGCAGTATTTT; cdr3_aa: CASSLRLAGGTDTQYF; d_call: TRBD2; j_call: TRBJ2-3; clone_size: -; v_call: TRBV27
cdr3_nt: TGTGCCAGCAGTTTACTAGGGCTGATAAACACCGGGGAGCTGTTTTTT; cdr3_aa: CASSLLGLINTGELFF; d_call: -; j_call: TRBJ2-2; clone_size: -; v_call: TRBV27
cdr3_nt: TGTGCCAGCTCACCAGGGGATGTCAACTATGGCTACACCTTC; cdr3_aa: CASSPGDVNYGYTF; d_call: -; j_call: TRBJ1-2; clone_size: -; v_call: TRBV18
cdr3_nt: TGCAGTGCTAGTGATCTTCGCACAGATACGCAGTATTTT; cdr3_aa: CSASDLRTDTQYF; d_call: -; j_call: TRBJ2-3; clone_size: -; v_call: TRBV20-1
cdr3_nt: TGCGCCAGCAGCCAAGATGCGGGGTTCTGGGCAGATACGCAGTATTTT; cdr3_aa: CASSQDAGFWADTQYF; d_call: -; j_call: TRBJ2-3; clone_size: -; v_call: TRBV4-1
cdr3_nt: TGTGCCAGCAGCTTAAAATCTCGGATGGGGGACAACACCGGGGAGCTGTTTTTT; cdr3_aa: CASSLKSRMGDNTGELFF; d_call: -; j_call: TRBJ2-2; clone_size: few; v_call: TRBV11-3
cdr3_nt: TGTGCCAGCAGCCCTTTACTAGCGACAAGCTCCTACGAGCAGTACTTC; cdr3_aa: CASSPLLATSSYEQYF; d_call: TRBD2; j_call: TRBJ2-7; clone_size: once; v_call: TRBV3-1/TRBV3-2
cdr3_nt: TGTGCCAGCAGCGTAGGAAAGAGCACAGATACGCAGTATTTT; cdr3_aa: CASSVGKSTDTQYF; d_call: -; j_call: TRBJ2-3; clone_size: -; v_call: TRBV2
cdr3_nt: TGTGCCAGCAGTCTTCCAGGGACGAACACTGAAGCTTTCTTT; cdr3_aa: CASSLPGTNTEAFF; d_call: -; j_call: TRBJ1-1; clone_size: -; v_call: TRBV6-5
cdr3_nt: TGTGCCAGCAGCTTAGTCGGCGTAGGGATAGAGCAGTACTTC; cdr3_aa: CASSLVGVGIEQYF; d_call: -; j_call: TRBJ2-7; clone_size: -; v_call: TRBV7-2
cdr3_nt: TGTGCCAGCAGCCTACGCCATGGACAGGGGATGCCAGATACGCAGTATTTT; cdr3_aa: CASSLRHGQGMPDTQYF; d_call: TRBD1; j_call: TRBJ2-3; clone_size: -; v_call: TRBV14
cdr3_nt: TGTGTCAGCAGCGTGACAGATACTAATGAAAAACTGTTTTTT; cdr3_aa: CVSSVTDTNEKLFF; d_call: -; j_call: TRBJ1-4; clone_size: -; v_call: TRBV2
cdr3_nt: TGTGCCAGCAGCCCTTGGACAGGGACGAACACCGGGGAGCTGTTTTTT; cdr3_aa: CASSPWTGTNTGELFF; d_call: TRBD1; j_call: TRBJ2-2; clone_size: -; v_call: TRBV28
cdr3_nt: TGTGCCAGCTCACCGGGACAGGGGGCGATCGCTGGAAACACCATATATTTT; cdr3_aa: CASSPGQGAIAGNTIYF; d_call: TRBD1; j_call: TRBJ1-3; clone_size: -; v_call: TRBV18
cdr3_nt: TGTGCCAGCAGCTTAGCAGGGGGAGGAAATCAGCCCCAGCATTTT; cdr3_aa: CASSLAGGGNQPQHF; d_call: -; j_call: TRBJ1-5; clone_size: once; v_call: TRBV7-8
cdr3_nt: TGTGCCAGCAGCGGCCGGGACGGGTCGTTAGAAGCTTTCTTT; cdr3_aa: CASSGRDGSLEAFF; d_call: -; j_call: TRBJ1-1; clone_size: -; v_call: TRBV9
cdr3_nt: TGTGCCAGCAGTTTGGTAGGAAGCAGCACTGAAGCTTTCTTT; cdr3_aa: CASSLVGSSTEAFF; d_call: -; j_call: TRBJ1-1; clone_size: -; v_call: TRBV27
cdr3_nt: TGCAGCGTAGTTACGGGACAGGGGGTGTATAGCAATCAGCCCCAGCATTTT; cdr3_aa: CSVVTGQGVYSNQPQHF; d_call: TRBD1; j_call: TRBJ1-5; clone_size: -; v_call: TRBV29-1
cdr3_nt: TGCGCCAGCAGCTTGGTTGGAGGGTCCTACGAGCAGTACTTC; cdr3_aa: CASSLVGGSYEQYF; d_call: -; j_call: TRBJ2-7; clone_size: -; v_call: TRBV5-1
cdr3_nt: TGCGCCAGCAGCCAAGATGGGTCAACAGGGAACACTGAAGCTTTCTTT; cdr3_aa: CASSQDGSTGNTEAFF; d_call: -; j_call: TRBJ1-1; clone_size: -; v_call: TRBV4-1
cdr3_nt: TGTGCCAGCAGCCCGCGACAGGCCGGGGAGCTGTTTTTT; cdr3_aa: CASSPRQAGELFF; d_call: -; j_call: TRBJ2-2; clone_size: -; v_call: TRBV7-9
cdr3_nt: TGTGCCAGCAGCGTAGCCCTACCTCCAGGTGCTTTCTTT; cdr3_aa: CASSVALPPGAFF; d_call: -; j_call: TRBJ1-1; clone_size: -; v_call: TRBV9
cdr3_nt: TGTGCCAGCAGCCTGGGACAGGGTGGAAACACTGAAGCTTTCTTT; cdr3_aa: CASSLGQGGNTEAFF; d_call: TRBD1; j_call: TRBJ1-1; clone_size: -; v_call: TRBV11-3
cdr3_nt: TGTGCCAGCTTGGACAGGGCCTATGGCTACACCTTC; cdr3_aa: CASLDRAYGYTF; d_call: TRBD1; j_call: TRBJ1-2; clone_size: -; v_call: TRBV6-5
cdr3_nt: TGTGCCAGCAGCTTGCCCCTCCCAAGCACAGATACGCAGTATTTT; cdr3_aa: CASSLPLPSTDTQYF; d_call: -; j_call: TRBJ2-3; clone_size: -; v_call: TRBV5-4
cdr3_nt: TGCGCCAGCAGCTTGATCCAGCCAGGCTACGAGCAGTACTTC; cdr3_aa: CASSLIQPGYEQYF; d_call: -; j_call: TRBJ2-7; clone_size: -; v_call: TRBV5-1
cdr3_nt: TGTGCCAGCAGCTTGACAGGGAGTACCTACGAGCAGTACTTC; cdr3_aa: CASSLTGSTYEQYF; d_call: TRBD1; j_call: TRBJ2-7; clone_size: once; v_call: TRBV6-4
cdr3_nt: TGTGCCAGCGGGGCGCGGAACTATGGCTACACCTTC; cdr3_aa: CASGARNYGYTF; d_call: -; j_call: TRBJ1-2; clone_size: -; v_call: TRBV2
cdr3_nt: TGTGCCAGTAGTATAGGGTTGACGGGGACCAATTCACCCCTCCACTTT; cdr3_aa: CASSIGLTGTNSPLHF; d_call: -; j_call: TRBJ1-6; clone_size: -; v_call: TRBV19
cdr3_nt: TGTGCCAGCAGTCAGAGCTCCTATAATTCACCCCTCCACTTT; cdr3_aa: CASSQSSYNSPLHF; d_call: -; j_call: TRBJ1-6; clone_size: -; v_call: TRBV6-6
cdr3_nt: TGTGCCAGCAGCTCCAGGCTTATCTCTGGAAACACCATATATTTT; cdr3_aa: CASSSRLISGNTIYF; d_call: -; j_call: TRBJ1-3; clone_size: -; v_call: TRBV11-2
cdr3_nt: TGTGCCAGCAGTTTAGGAGTGAGGTCGGGCTACACCTTC; cdr3_aa: CASSLGVRSGYTF; d_call: -; j_call: TRBJ1-2; clone_size: once; v_call: TRBV12-3/TRBV12-4
cdr3_nt: TGTGCCAGCAGTGAAAGCAGGAAGTATCTCTACGAGCAGTACTTC; cdr3_aa: CASSESRKYLYEQYF; d_call: -; j_call: TRBJ2-7; clone_size: -; v_call: TRBV6-1
cdr3_nt: TGTGCCAGCAAGGTCGATAGCGGGGACAACACAGATACGCAGTATTTT; cdr3_aa: CASKVDSGDNTDTQYF; d_call: TRBD2; j_call: TRBJ2-3; clone_size: -; v_call: TRBV27
cdr3_nt: TGTGCCAGCAGTTACGATCGGGACAGCTTCAAAAACATTCAGTACTTC; cdr3_aa: CASSYDRDSFKNIQYF; d_call: TRBD1; j_call: TRBJ2-4; clone_size: -; v_call: TRBV2
cdr3_nt: TGCGCCAGCAGCTTAGGATTCGGGTACTATGGCTACACCTTC; cdr3_aa: CASSLGFGYYGYTF; d_call: -; j_call: TRBJ1-2; clone_size: -; v_call: TRBV5-1